One sample yielded the 21 T cell receptor beta chains listed below, sequenced in a study of blood T cell repertoires in COVID-19. Method: immunoSEQ multiplex PCR; TCRdb's copy keeps in-frame clones and lacks some. The sample contains 140,000 to 150,000 clones, around nine tenths of which appear only once. Sequencing was carried out using peripheral blood. Receptor source: a man in his sixties with active or convalescent COVID-19.

The V call is TRBV6-4, the J call TRBJ1-2; no clear D. CDR1 MRHNA and CDR2 SNTAGT come from the germline V gene. This CDR3 contains 12 residues. Trimming cost V 2 bases and J 13 bases, with 14 bases left between them. Written as DNA, the CDR3 is TGTGCCAGCAGTGACGGTACACAGCCTGTCACCTTC. Its protein product is CASSDGTQPVTF.

This chain uses TRBV12-3 or TRBV12-4 with TRBJ1-2, with TRBD1 as a possible D gene (5 bases). With 3 bases removed from V and 6 bases from J, the gap between germline ends came to 8 bases. CDR3 length: 12 amino acids. The CDR3 is CASSLWGDGYTF. As DNA, the CDR3 is TGTGCCAGCAGTTTGTGGGGGGATGGCTACACCTTC.

The chain combines TRBV19 with TRBJ2-2; 9 bases are a match to TRBD1. The J segment lost 9 bases and the V segment lost 5 bases, leaving 13 bases of the junction unmatched. The CDR3 sequence is 16 residues long. The germline V gene encodes CDR1 LNHDA and CDR2 SQIVND (reference sequence). The CDR3 nucleotides read TGTGCCAGTAGTTCCCTAACACAGGGGGCGAATCGGGAGCTGTTTTTT. It specifies CASSSLTQGANRELFF.

V usage is TRBV5-1 and J usage is TRBJ2-2; 11 positions match TRBD1. CDR3 length: 17 amino acids. With 3 bases clipped from V and 6 bases from J, the junction kept 10 bases outside the gene matches. Looked up from germline, CDR1 is SGHRS and CDR2 is YFSETQ. The CDR3 sequence is CASSSPRTGGGSGELFF. DNA for the CDR3: TGCGCCAGCAGCTCACCCCGGACAGGGGGCGGTTCCGGGGAGCTGTTTTTT.

The V gene is TRBV18, the J gene TRBJ2-7; the match to TRBD2 covers 8 bases. Unmatched junction bases numbered 9, after V lost 6 bases and J lost 5 bases. The CDR3 runs 14 residues. Germline lookup yields CDR1 KGHSH and CDR2 LQKENI. In DNA, the CDR3 is TGTGCCAGCTCTACGACCGGGACTAGTAACGAGCAGTACTTC. It yields the protein CASSTTGTSNEQYF.

This sequence joins TRBV3-1 (or the pseudogene TRBV3-2) and TRBJ1-1, with 7 positions matching TRBD1. The germline gives CDR1 LGHDT, CDR2 YNNKEL (reference sequence). The CDR3 consists of 13 residues. J gave up 10 bases and V 5 bases, and 10 bases lay outside the gene matches. CDR3 sequence (DNA): TGTGCCAGCAGCGAATGGACAGGAGTGACAGCTTTCTTT. It yields the protein CASSEWTGVTAFF.

Notes on this clone: This sample includes further DNA sequences coding for the same CDR3. This chain connects TRBV18 to TRBJ1-5; weak D call: TRBD1 (5 bases). CDR3 length: 14 amino acids. V was trimmed by 1 base and J by 4 bases, leaving 8 bases between them. CDR1 KGHSH and CDR2 LQKENI come from the germline V gene. The CDR3 here is CASSPQGSNQPQHF. In nucleotides, the CDR3 is TGTGCCAGCTCACCACAGGGGTCTAATCAGCCCCAGCATTTT.

The chain uses TRBV11-2 and TRBJ1-1, with D perhaps matching TRBD1 (6 bases). Per the germline V gene, CDR1 is SGHAT and CDR2 is FQNNGV. With 5 bases removed from V and 4 bases from J, the gap between germline ends came to 14 bases. The CDR3 is made up of 14 amino acids. In DNA form, the CDR3 reads TGTGCCAGCAGCCACTACACAGGGCTCACTGAAGCTTTCTTT. Amino acid sequence: CASSHYTGLTEAFF.

The gene calls are TRBV18 and TRBJ2-7, with D possibly TRBD1 on 6 matching bases. The V gene's germline CDR1 is KGHSH and CDR2 LQKENI. CDR3 size: 15 residues. Deletions cut 5 bases from V and 2 bases from J, with 16 bases between. The CDR3 loop is CASSGPGTRAYEQYF. In nucleotides, the CDR3 is TGTGCCAGCTCAGGACCCGGGACACGGGCCTACGAGCAGTACTTC.

This chain links TRBV2 with TRBJ1-5; D unclear. V gave up 4 bases and J gave up 6 bases, with 10 bases separating them. The CDR3 loop spans 13 amino acids. CDR1 is SNHLY and CDR2 is FYNNEI in the germline V gene. The CDR3 loop reads CASSGEPGQPQHF. The CDR3, as DNA: TGTGCCAGCAGTGGAGAACCTGGTCAGCCCCAGCATTTT.

The V gene is TRBV3-1 (or the pseudogene TRBV3-2), the J gene TRBJ2-5; D remains unclear. V gave up 4 bases and J gave up 3 bases, with 15 bases separating them. The CDR3 contains 15 residues. Germline CDR1 is LGHDT and CDR2 is YNNKEL (reference sequence). The CDR3 protein is CASSPDSGSKETQYF. CDR3 nucleotides: TGTGCCAGCAGCCCCGACTCGGGTAGTAAAGAGACCCAGTACTTC.

The chain recombines TRBV28 with TRBJ2-3, with 15 bases lining up with TRBD2. Germline-derived CDR1 and CDR2 are MDHEN and SYDVKM. The V segment lost 6 bases and the J segment 0 bases; nucleotides outside the gene matches: 7. The CDR3 extends over 18 amino acids. CDR3 nucleotides: TGTGCCAGCAGCCCTTCTGGGACTAGCGGGAGGAGCACAGATACGCAGTATTTT. It is translated as CASSPSGTSGRSTDTQYF.

The rearrangement joins TRBV11-2 to TRBJ2-5; D is possibly TRBD1 (6 bases). V lost 4 bases and J 2 bases, leaving 8 bases between the germline ends. Germline V gene data show CDR1 as SGHAT and CDR2 as FQNNGV. This CDR3 comprises 13 residues. CDR3 nucleotide sequence: TGTGCCAGCAGCTATAGGGGGCAAGAGACCCAGTACTTC. Translating gives CASSYRGQETQYF.

The V gene is TRBV6-5, the J gene TRBJ2-3; no firm D call. CDR3 length equals 12 residues. Deletions cut 6 bases from V and 0 bases from J, with 4 bases between. The germline V gene encodes CDR1 MNHEY and CDR2 SVGAGI. The CDR3 sequence: CASRQSTDTQYF. The CDR3 DNA reads as TGTGCCAGCAGACAAAGCACAGATACGCAGTATTTT.

This sequence joins TRBV7-2 and TRBJ2-1, with TRBD2 identical over 14 bases. The CDR3 extends over 15 amino acids. The V and J ends lost 5 bases and 8 bases, in that order; junction bases with no gene match: 5. Germline loops: CDR1 SGHTA, CDR2 FQGNSA. As DNA, the CDR3 is TGTGCCAGCAGCCCCACGGGACTAGCGGGAGATGAGCAGTTCTTC. Translated, it gives CASSPTGLAGDEQFF. The complete variable domain, with remaining parts taken from reference TRBV7-2 and TRBJ2-1, reads GAGVSQSPSNKVTEKGKDVELRCDPISGHTALYWYRQSLGQGLEFLIYFQGNSAPDKSGLPSDRFSAERTGGSVSTLTIQRTQQEDSAVYLCASSPTGLAGDEQFFGPGTRLTVL.

The chain recombines TRBV24-1 with TRBJ2-3; the D gene is possibly TRBD1 (6 bases). Deletions cut 7 bases from V and 0 bases from J, with 16 bases between. The CDR3 is made up of 16 amino acids. Germline lookup yields CDR1 KGHDR and CDR2 SFDVKD. This CDR3 is CATSRRTASSTDTQYF. The CDR3 bases are TGTGCCACCAGCCGCCGGACAGCCTCTAGCACAGATACGCAGTATTTT.

The chain employs TRBV5-1 and TRBJ1-1; 11 bases line up with TRBD1. With 2 bases clipped from V and 0 bases from J, the junction kept 6 bases outside the gene matches. CDR3 size: 17 residues. Germline CDR1 reads SGHRS; CDR2 reads YFSETQ. CDR3 sequence reads: CASSFGQGAGMNTEAFF. The CDR3 DNA follows: TGCGCCAGCAGCTTTGGACAGGGGGCAGGAATGAACACTGAAGCTTTCTTT.

The chain joins TRBV5-1 to TRBJ2-6; D is ambiguous. The CDR3 has 15 amino acids. Trimming took 4 bases from V and 0 from J, leaving 8 bases between them. Germline values: CDR1 SGHRS, CDR2 YFSETQ. The CDR3 protein is CASSLRDSGANVLTF. The CDR3 coding sequence is TGCGCCAGCAGCCTTCGAGACTCTGGGGCCAACGTCCTGACTTTC. The complete variable domain, with remaining parts taken from reference TRBV5-1 and TRBJ2-6, reads KAGVTQTPRYLIKTRGQQVTLSCSPISGHRSVSWYQQTPGQGLQFLFEYFSETQRNKGNFPGRFSGRQFSNSRSEMNVSTLELGDSALYLCASSLRDSGANVLTFGAGSRLTVL.

This clone turned up a few times. The V gene is TRBV10-1, the J gene TRBJ2-7; 11 nucleotides line up with TRBD1. The germline V gene has CDR1 WNHNN and CDR2 SYGVQD (reference sequence). This CDR3 comprises 16 residues. The V and J ends lost 6 bases and 2 bases, in that order; junction bases with no gene match: 9. CDR3 protein: CASRRSGQGGTYEQYF. CDR3 DNA: TGCGCCAGCAGAAGGTCGGGACAGGGGGGCACCTACGAGCAGTACTTC.

This clone was seen a few times. The V gene is TRBV3-1 (or the pseudogene TRBV3-2), the J gene TRBJ2-4, with D hard to call. Between the trimmed V and J ends, which lost 1 base and 0 bases, there was a span of 10 bases. Germline V CDR1 and CDR2: LGHDT, YNNKEL (reference sequence). CDR3 length equals 16 residues. The CDR3 sequence: CASSQVFGLAKNIQYF. As DNA, the CDR3 is TGTGCCAGCAGCCAAGTCTTCGGTTTAGCCAAAAACATTCAGTACTTC.

The J gene is TRBJ2-1, the V gene TRBV9, with 10 positions matching TRBD2. The CDR3 loop spans 15 amino acids. Germline-derived CDR1 and CDR2 are SGDLS and YYNGEE. J was trimmed by 2 bases and V by 3 bases; bases with no gene match: 2. The CDR3 reads CASSATSGAYNEQFF. The CDR3 nucleotides are TGTGCCAGCAGCGCTACTAGCGGGGCCTACAATGAGCAGTTCTTC.